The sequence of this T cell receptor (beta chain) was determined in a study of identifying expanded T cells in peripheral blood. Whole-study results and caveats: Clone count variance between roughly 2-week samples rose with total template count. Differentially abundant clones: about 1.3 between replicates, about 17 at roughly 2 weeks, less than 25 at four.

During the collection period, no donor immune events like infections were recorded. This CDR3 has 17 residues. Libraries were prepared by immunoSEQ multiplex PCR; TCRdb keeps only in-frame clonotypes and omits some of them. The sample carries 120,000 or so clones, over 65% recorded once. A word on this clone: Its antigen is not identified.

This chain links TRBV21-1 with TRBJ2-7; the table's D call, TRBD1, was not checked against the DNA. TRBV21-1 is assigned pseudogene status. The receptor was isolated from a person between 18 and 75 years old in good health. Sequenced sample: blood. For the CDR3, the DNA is TGTGCCCGGCAGCCCCCGGGACAGGGTGGGGGCTCCTACGAGCAGTACTTC. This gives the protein CARQPPGQGGGSYEQYF.